The source of this TCR beta chain is a study of naive and memory T cell subsets. Study conclusions and caveats: The RNA method is potentially sensitive to activation and differentiation changes. TCRs were reportedly recovered from both biopsy types, mostly tuberculin test sites.

The sample holds many counts of this clonotype. Its target is unknown. Four PCR rounds used nested alpha and beta constant region primers plus the SP2 primer. TCRdb reanalysed the UMI-ligation and nested PCR reads using MiXCR and keeps one entry per CDR3 protein. This table holds around 25,000 distinct CDR3 sequences, about 6% found once. Treatment here: skin biopsy from PPD injection site in Mantoux-positive individual. TCR cDNA received a 3' ligated oligonucleotide that carried a UMI. Tuberculin skin test biopsies were taken where PPD was injected in Mantoux-positive people. The specimen comprised skin, sampled from a tuberculin skin test site. The sequence was collected from an adult in good health.

The CDR3, as DNA: TGCGCCAGCAGCCAAGGGGGTAGCGGGAGTACCTACAATGAGCAGTTCTTC. It yields the protein CASSQGGSGSTYNEQFF. The V and J genes are TRBV4-3 and TRBJ2-1; 9 bases are shared with TRBD2. V gave up 1 base and J gave up 2 bases; unmatched junction bases: 6. Per germline, CDR1 LGHNA and CDR2 YSLEER. CDR3 length: 17 residues.